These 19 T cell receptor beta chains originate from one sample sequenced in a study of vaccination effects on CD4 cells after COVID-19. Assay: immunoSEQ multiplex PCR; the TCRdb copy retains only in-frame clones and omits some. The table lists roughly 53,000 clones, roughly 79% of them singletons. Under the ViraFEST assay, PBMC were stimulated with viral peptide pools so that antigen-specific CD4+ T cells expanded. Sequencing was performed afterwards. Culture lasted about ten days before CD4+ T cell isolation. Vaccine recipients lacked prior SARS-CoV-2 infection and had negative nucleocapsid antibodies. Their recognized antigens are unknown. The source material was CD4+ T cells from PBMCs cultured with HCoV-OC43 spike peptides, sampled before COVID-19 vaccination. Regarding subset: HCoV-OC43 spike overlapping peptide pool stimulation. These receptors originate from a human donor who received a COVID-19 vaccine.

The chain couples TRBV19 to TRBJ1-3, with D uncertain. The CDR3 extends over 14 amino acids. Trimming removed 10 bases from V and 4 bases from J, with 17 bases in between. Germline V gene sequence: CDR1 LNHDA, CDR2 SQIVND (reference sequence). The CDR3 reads CATLGGGSGNTIYF. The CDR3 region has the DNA TGTGCCACCCTGGGCGGAGGGTCCGGAAACACCATATATTTT.

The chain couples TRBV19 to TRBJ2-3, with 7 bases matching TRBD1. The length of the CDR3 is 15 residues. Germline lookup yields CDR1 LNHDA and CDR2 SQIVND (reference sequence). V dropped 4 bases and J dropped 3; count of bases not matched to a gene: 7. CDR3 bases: TGTGCCAGTAGTACTGACAGGGTTTGGACAGATACGCAGTATTTT. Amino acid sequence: CASSTDRVWTDTQYF.

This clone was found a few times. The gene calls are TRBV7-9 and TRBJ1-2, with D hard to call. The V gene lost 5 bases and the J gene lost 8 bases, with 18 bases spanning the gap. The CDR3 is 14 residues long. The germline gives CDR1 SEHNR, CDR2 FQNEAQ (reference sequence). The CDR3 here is CASSRSGSARGYTF. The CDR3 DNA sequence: TGTGCCAGCAGCCGCTCGGGATCAGCTCGGGGCTACACCTTC.

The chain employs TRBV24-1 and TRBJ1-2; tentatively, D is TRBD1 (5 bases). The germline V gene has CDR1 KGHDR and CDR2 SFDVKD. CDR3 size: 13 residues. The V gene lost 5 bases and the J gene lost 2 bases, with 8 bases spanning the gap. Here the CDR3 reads CATSVEGNYGYTF. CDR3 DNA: TGTGCCACCAGTGTCGAGGGGAACTATGGCTACACCTTC.

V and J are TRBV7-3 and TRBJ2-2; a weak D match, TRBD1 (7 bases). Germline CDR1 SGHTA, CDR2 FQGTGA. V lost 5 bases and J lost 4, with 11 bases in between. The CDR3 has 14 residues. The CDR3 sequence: CASSGGTATGELFF. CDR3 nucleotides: TGTGCCAGCAGCGGGGGGACAGCCACCGGGGAGCTGTTTTTT.

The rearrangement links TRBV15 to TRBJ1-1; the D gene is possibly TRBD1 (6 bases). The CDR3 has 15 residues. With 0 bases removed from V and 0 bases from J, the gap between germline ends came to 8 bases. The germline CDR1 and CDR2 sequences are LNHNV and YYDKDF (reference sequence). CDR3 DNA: TGTGCCACCAGCAGAGATCAGGGGCTGAACACTGAAGCTTTCTTT. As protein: CATSRDQGLNTEAFF.

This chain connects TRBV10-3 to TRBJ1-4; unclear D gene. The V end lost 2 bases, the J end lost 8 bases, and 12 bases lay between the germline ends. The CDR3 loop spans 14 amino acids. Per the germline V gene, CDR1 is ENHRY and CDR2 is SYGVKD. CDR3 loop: CAISERQAPEKLFF. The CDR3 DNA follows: TGTGCCATCAGTGAGAGGCAGGCGCCGGAAAAACTGTTTTTT.

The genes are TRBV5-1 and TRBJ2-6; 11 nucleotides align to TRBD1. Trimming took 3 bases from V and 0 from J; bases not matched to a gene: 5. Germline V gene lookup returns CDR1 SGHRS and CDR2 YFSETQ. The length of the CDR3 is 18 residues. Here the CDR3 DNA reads TGCGCCAGCAGCTGGACCGGGACAGGGGGCTCTGGGGCCAACGTCCTGACTTTC. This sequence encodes CASSWTGTGGSGANVLTF.

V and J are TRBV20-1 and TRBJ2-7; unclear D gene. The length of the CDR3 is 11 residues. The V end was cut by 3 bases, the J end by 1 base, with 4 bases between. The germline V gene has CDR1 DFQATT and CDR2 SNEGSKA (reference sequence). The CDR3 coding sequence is TGCAGTGCTAGCAGGTCCTACGAGCAGTACGTC. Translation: CSASRSYEQYV.

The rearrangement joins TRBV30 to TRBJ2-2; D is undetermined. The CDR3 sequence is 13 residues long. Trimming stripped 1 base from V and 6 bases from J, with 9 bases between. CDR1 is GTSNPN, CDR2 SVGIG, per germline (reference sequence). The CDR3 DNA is TGTGCCTGGAGTGACGTTTGGTCCGGGGAGCTGTTTTTT. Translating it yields CAWSDVWSGELFF.

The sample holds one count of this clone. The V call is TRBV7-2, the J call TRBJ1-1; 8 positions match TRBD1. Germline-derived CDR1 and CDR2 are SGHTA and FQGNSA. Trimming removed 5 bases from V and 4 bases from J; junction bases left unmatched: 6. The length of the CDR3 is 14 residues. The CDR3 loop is CASSLWTGSTEAFF. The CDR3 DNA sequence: TGTGCCAGCAGCCTATGGACAGGGAGCACTGAAGCTTTCTTT.

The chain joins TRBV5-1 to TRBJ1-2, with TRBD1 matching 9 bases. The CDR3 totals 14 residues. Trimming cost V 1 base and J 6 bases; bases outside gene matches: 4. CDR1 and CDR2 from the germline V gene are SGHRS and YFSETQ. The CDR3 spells CASSLTTGGNGYTF. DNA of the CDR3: TGCGCCAGCAGCTTGACGACAGGGGGTAATGGCTACACCTTC.

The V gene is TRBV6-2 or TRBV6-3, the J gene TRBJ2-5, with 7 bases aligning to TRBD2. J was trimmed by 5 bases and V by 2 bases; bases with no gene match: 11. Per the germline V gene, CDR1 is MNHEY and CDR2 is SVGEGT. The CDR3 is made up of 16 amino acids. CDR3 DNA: TGTGCCAGCAGTTACCGGCTACGGGGGGTGGAGGAGACCCAGTACTTC. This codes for CASSYRLRGVEETQYF.

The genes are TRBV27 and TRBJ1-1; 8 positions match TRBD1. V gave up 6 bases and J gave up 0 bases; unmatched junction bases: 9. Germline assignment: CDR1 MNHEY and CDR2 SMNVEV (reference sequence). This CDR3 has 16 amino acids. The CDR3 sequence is CASSPPRGQVNTEAFF. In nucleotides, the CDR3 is TGTGCCAGCAGCCCCCCTCGGGGACAGGTGAACACTGAAGCTTTCTTT.

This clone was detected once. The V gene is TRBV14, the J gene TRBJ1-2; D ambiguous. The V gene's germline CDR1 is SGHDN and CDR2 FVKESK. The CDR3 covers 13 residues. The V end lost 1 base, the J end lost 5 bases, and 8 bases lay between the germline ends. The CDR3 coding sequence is TGTGCCAGCAGCCAAGGGGGTTTGTATGGCTACACCTTC. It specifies CASSQGGLYGYTF.

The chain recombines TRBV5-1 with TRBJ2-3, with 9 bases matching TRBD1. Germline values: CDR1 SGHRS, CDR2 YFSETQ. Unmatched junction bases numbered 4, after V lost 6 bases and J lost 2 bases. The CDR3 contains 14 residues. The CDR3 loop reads CASKGQGVTDTQYF. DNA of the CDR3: TGCGCCAGCAAGGGACAGGGAGTCACAGATACGCAGTATTTT.

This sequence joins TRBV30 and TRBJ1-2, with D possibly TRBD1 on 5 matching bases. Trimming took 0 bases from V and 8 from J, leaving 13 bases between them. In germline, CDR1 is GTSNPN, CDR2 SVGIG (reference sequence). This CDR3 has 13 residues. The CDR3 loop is CAWSVLHRRGYTF. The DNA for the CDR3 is TGTGCCTGGAGTGTACTTCACAGGAGAGGCTACACCTTC.

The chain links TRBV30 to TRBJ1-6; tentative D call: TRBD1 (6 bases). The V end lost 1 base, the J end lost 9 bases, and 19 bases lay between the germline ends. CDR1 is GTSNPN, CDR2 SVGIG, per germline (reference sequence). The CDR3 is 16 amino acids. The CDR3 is CAWSAPYRDRGSPLHF. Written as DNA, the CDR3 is TGTGCCTGGAGTGCCCCTTACAGGGATCGTGGTTCACCCCTCCACTTT.

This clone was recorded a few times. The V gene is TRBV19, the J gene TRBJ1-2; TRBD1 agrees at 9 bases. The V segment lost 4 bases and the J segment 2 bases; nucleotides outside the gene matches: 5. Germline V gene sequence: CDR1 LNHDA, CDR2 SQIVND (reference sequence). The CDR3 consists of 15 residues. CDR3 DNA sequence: TGTGCCAGTAGTACACAGGGGGCCCTGAACTATGGCTACACCTTC. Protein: CASSTQGALNYGYTF.